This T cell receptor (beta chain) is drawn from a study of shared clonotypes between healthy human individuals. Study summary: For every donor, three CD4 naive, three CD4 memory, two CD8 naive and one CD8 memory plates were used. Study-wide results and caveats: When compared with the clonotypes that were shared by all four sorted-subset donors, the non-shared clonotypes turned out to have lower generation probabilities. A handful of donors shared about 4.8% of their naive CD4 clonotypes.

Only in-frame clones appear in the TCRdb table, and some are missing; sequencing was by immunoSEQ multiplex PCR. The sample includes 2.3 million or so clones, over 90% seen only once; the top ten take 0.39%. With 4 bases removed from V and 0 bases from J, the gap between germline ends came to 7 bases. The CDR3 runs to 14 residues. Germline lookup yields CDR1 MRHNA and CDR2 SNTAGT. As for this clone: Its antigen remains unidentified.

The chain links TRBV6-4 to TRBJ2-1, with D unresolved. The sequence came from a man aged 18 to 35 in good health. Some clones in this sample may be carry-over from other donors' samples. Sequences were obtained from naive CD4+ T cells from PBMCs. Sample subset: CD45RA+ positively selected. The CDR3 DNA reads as TGTGCCAGCAGTGCTACCAGCTCCTACAATGAGCAGTTCTTC. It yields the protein CASSATSSYNEQFF.